This T cell receptor (beta chain) is from a study of blood T cell repertoires in COVID-19. At the level of the study: The cDNA or gDNA used as material had been derived from T cells, B-cell-depleted T cells, or PBMCs.

CDR1 and CDR2 (germline): SGHAT, FQNNGV. The CDR3 has 15 residues. V lost 0 bases and J lost 5, with 10 bases in between. The method was immunoSEQ multiplex PCR; TCRdb's version includes in-frame clones alone and lacks a portion of them. Here the sample spans around 95,000 clones, roughly 87% being singletons. Sequencing was performed on peripheral blood. This TCR derives from a man younger than 40 in a cohort sampled during active COVID-19. The chain combines TRBV11-2 with TRBJ1-4, with D possibly matching TRBD1 (5 bases). The CDR3 nucleotides read TGTGCCAGCAGCTTAGAACAGGCCCCCAATGAAAAACTGTTTTTT. Protein: CASSLEQAPNEKLFF. Using reference TRBV11-2 and TRBJ1-4 for the parts outside the CDR3, the full variable domain is EAGVAQSPRYKIIEKRQSVAFWCNPISGHATLYWYQQILGQGPKLLIQFQNNGVVDDSQLPKDRFSAERLKGVDSTLKIQPAKLEDSAVYLCASSLEQAPNEKLFFGSGTQLSVL.